This T cell receptor beta chain was captured in a study of human T cells and chemical hapten exposure. Study outcomes and limitations: Those TCRs sitting above 1 in 1000 frequency stayed the same with DPC sensitization.

In the case of this clonotype: Its antigen is still unknown. Given a much more abundant clone one base away, this may be a read error.

As processed by the authors: Sample TCR totals centred on a median of about 100,000, ranging about 20,000 to 700,000. TCRdb recomputed calls from the RACE reads with MiXCR, one row per CDR3 protein. These V and J calls are TCRdb output, not the study's own analysis. The data hold under 40,000 distinct CDR3 sequences, with around 6.5% observed a single time. The germline CDR1 and CDR2 sequences are MNHEY and SMNVEV (reference sequence). This CDR3 region has 15 residues. V lost 5 bases, J lost 2 bases, and 5 bases stayed unmatched. As to time point: patch test 1, 2 weeks after DPC sensitization. Treatment defined: therapeutic diphenylcyclopropenone sensitization with weekly scalp DPC. Unfractionated whole blood yielded the extracted total RNA.

The receptor comes from a woman under 40 with alopecia areata. Some clones in this sample may be carry-over from other donors' samples. This specimen was whole blood, taken in connection with sensitization to the hapten diphenylcyclopropenone (DPC). The chain combines TRBV27 with TRBJ2-3; 9 bases line up with TRBD1. CDR3: CASSPRDRDTDTQYF. CDR3 bases: TGTGCCAGCAGTCCCCGGGACAGGGACACAGATACGCAGTATTTT.